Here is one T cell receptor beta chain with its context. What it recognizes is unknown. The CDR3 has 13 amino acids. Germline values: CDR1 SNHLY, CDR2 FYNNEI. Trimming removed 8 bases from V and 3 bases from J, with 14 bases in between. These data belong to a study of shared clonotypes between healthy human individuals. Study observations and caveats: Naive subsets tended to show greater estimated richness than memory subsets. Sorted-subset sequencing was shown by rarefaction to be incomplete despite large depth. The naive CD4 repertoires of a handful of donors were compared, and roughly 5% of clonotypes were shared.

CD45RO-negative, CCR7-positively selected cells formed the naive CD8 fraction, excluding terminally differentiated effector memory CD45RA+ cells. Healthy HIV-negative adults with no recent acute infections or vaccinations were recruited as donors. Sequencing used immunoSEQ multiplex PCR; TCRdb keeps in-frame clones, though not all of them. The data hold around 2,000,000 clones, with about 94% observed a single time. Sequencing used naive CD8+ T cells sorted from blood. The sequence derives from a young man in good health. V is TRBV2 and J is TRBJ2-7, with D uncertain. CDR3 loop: CASSGPPNYEQYF. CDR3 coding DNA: TGTGCCAGCTCGGGCCCACCCAACTACGAGCAGTACTTC.